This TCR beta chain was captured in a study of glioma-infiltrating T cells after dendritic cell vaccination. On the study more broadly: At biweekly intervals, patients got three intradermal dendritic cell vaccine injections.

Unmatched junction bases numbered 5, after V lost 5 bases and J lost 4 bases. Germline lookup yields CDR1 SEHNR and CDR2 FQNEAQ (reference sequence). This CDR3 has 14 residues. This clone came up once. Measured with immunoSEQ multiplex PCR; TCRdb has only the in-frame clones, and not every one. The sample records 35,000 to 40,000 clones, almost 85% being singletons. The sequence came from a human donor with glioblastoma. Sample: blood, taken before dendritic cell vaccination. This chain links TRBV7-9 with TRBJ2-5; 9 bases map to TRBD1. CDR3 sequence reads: CASSPGQGAETQYF. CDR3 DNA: TGTGCCAGCAGCCCGGGACAGGGTGCAGAGACCCAGTACTTC.